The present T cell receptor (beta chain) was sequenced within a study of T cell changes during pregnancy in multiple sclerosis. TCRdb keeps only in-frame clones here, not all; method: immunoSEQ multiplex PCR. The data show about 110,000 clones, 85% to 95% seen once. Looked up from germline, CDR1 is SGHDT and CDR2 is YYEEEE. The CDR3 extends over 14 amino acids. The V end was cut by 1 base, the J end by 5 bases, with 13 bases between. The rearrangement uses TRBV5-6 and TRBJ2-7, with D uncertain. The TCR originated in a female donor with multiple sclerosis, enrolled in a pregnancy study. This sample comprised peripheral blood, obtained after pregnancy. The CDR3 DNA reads TGTGCCAGCAGCTTGCGGCTAGTACGGGACGAGCAGTACTTC. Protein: CASSLRLVRDEQYF. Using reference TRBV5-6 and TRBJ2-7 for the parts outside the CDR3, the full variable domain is DAGVTQSPTHLIKTRGQQVTLRCSPKSGHDTVSWYQQALGQGPQFIFQYYEEEERQRGNFPDRFSGHQFPNYSSELNVNALLLGDSALYLCASSLRLVRDEQYFGPGTRLTVT.